One and the same sample provided the 3 T cell receptor beta chains below, sequenced in a study of shared clonotypes between healthy human individuals. Repertoires were generated with immunoSEQ multiplex PCR, while TCRdb's copy carries only in-frame clones and drops some. This table holds 850,000 to 1,200,000 clones, approximately 76% found once. Sequencing was done on a sample of memory CD4+ T cells sorted from blood. Regarding subset: CD45RA-negative fraction. The receptors stem from a man aged 18 to 29 in good health.

The J gene is TRBJ2-5, the V gene TRBV28; TRBD1 matches 7 bases. The germline CDR1 and CDR2 sequences are MDHEN and SYDVKM. The CDR3 covers 13 residues. V dropped 6 bases and J dropped 3; count of bases not matched to a gene: 4. The CDR3 coding sequence is TGTGCCAGCAGGAGGCAGGGGGAAGAGACCCAGTACTTC. The encoded protein is CASRRQGEETQYF.

V usage is TRBV7-9 and J usage is TRBJ2-3; TRBD2 aligns across 10 bases. CDR1 is SEHNR, CDR2 FQNEAQ, per germline (reference sequence). The CDR3 runs to 18 residues. With 2 bases clipped from V and 0 bases from J, the junction kept 8 bases outside the gene matches. CDR3 sequence (DNA): TGTGCCAGCAGCTTACGTAGCGGGGGGTTCCCTAGCACAGATACGCAGTATTTT. Amino acids: CASSLRSGGFPSTDTQYF.

As for this clone: Other DNA sequences of this sample code for an identical CDR3. The chain combines TRBV25-1 with TRBJ1-1, with D perhaps TRBD1 (5 bases). Germline V lookup: CDR1 MGHDK, CDR2 SYGVNS. Deletions cut 6 bases from V and 1 base from J, with 12 bases between. This CDR3 is built from 14 residues. CDR3 region: CASRGDGQNTEAFF. CDR3 nucleotide sequence: TGTGCCAGCAGGGGGGACGGGCAGAACACTGAAGCTTTCTTT. Supplemented by reference TRBV25-1 and TRBJ1-1, the full variable domain reads EADIYQTPRYLVIGTGKKITLECSQTMGHDKMYWYQQDPGMELHLIHYSYGVNSTEKGDLSSESTVSRIRTEHFPLTLESARPSHTSQYLCASRGDGQNTEAFFGQGTRLTVV.